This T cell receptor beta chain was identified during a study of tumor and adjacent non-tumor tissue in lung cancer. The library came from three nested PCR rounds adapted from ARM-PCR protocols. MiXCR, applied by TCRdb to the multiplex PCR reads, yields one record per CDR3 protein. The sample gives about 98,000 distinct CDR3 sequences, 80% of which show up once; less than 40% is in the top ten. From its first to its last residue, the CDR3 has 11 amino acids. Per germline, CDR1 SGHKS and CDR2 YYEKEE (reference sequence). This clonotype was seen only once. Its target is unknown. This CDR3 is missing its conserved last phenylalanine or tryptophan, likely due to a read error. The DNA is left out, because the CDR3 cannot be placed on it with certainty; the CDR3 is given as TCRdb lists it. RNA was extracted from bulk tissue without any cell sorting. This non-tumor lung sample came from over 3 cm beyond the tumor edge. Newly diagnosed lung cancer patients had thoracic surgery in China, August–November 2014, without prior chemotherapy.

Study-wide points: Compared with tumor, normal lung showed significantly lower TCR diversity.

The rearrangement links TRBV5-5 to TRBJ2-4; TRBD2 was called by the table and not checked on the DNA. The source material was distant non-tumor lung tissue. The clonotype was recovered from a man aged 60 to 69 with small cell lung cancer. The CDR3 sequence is CASSLLAGEYY.